Listed below are T cell receptor beta chains from one sample, sequenced in a study of cytomegalovirus exposure and HLA in healthy donors. TCRdb keeps only in-frame clones here, not all; method: immunoSEQ multiplex PCR. Of more than 85,000 clones listed, about 79% are singletons. The specimen was PBMCs. These receptors were collected from a male donor in good health and CMV-seropositive. Each CDR3 is given with its conserved first and last residue. A D gene is named only where the DNA matches it firmly. Where a row states a size, it is once, few, many or the class of an expanded clone; other rows omit it.

>TRBJ1-4|NA|TRBV6-5|NA
TGTGCCAGCAGTTCGCACAGACCTAATGAAAAACTGTTTTTT
CASSSHRPNEKLFF
>TRBJ2-3|NA|TRBV7-3|TRBD1
TGTGCCAGCAGCTTAGACAGGGCGACAGATACGCAGTATTTT
CASSLDRATDTQYF
>TRBJ1-2|NA|TRBV30|NA
TGTGCCTGGACCTCCCCCGACACGGAAATTAACTATGGCTACACCTTC
CAWTSPDTEINYGYTF
>TRBJ1-2|NA|TRBV27|NA
TGTGCCAGCTACAGCCACAGGGAGCAGGGCTACACCTTC
CASYSHREQGYTF
>TRBJ1-6|once|TRBV5-1|NA
TGCGCCAGCAGCTTGAGAGCCGGAGTAAATTCACCCCTCCACTTT
CASSLRAGVNSPLHF
>TRBJ1-3|few|TRBV28|NA
TGTGCCAGCAGGACAGGCCACTCTGGAAACACCATATATTTT
CASRTGHSGNTIYF
>TRBJ2-7|NA|TRBV6-5|NA
TGTGCCAGCAGTGCCGATCGCGTGAGGTACGAGCAGTACTTC
CASSADRVRYEQYF
>TRBJ1-1|NA|TRBV5-6|NA
TGTGCCAGCAGCCGGAGGGAAGGAGACACTGAAGCTTTCTTT
CASSRREGDTEAFF
>TRBJ1-4|once|TRBV5-1|NA
TGCGCCAGCAGCTTGGGCGGAGGGCCTAATGAAAAACTGTTTTTT
CASSLGGGPNEKLFF
>TRBJ1-5|NA|TRBV9|NA
TGTGCCAGCAGCGTAGGACAGAGCAATCAGCCCCAGCATTTT
CASSVGQSNQPQHF
>TRBJ1-1|NA|TRBV2|TRBD1
TGTGCCAGCAGAATTGTTACAGGGGCCACTGAAGCTTTCTTT
CASRIVTGATEAFF
>TRBJ1-2|NA|TRBV27|TRBD1
TGTGCCAGCAGTTTATGGGGGACAGGGGGGGACTATGGCTACACCTTC
CASSLWGTGGDYGYTF
>TRBJ2-7|NA|TRBV5-1|NA
TGCGCCAGCAGCTTAGACTCAGTGAGCTCCTACGAGCAGTACTTC
CASSLDSVSSYEQYF
>TRBJ1-4|NA|TRBV2|TRBD1
TGTGCCAGCAGTGCCGCACAGGGGCATAATGAAAAACTGTTTTTT
CASSAAQGHNEKLFF
>TRBJ1-1|NA|TRBV30|TRBD1
TGTGCCTGGACCGCTCGACAGGGTAGTGGGAGAACTGAAGCTTTCTTT
CAWTARQGSGRTEAFF
>TRBJ2-5|once|TRBV5-6|NA
TGTGCCAGCAGCGGGGGCAGAGGAGGCGAGACCCAGTACTTC
CASSGGRGGETQYF
>TRBJ2-5|few|TRBV30|NA
TGTGCCTGGACTGGTGGGGGCGTCCAAGAGACCCAGTACTTC
CAWTGGGVQETQYF
>TRBJ1-1|NA|TRBV6-1|NA
TGTGCCAGCAGTGACGCAGTGAACACTGAAGCTTTCTTT
CASSDAVNTEAFF
>TRBJ2-5|NA|TRBV5-1|TRBD2
TGCGCCAGCAGCTCCAGCGGGGGCGACCAAGAGACCCAGTACTTC
CASSSSGGDQETQYF
>TRBJ2-2|NA|TRBV5-4|TRBD2
TGTGCCAGCAGCCAAGGACTAGCGGGGGGGCCGGACACCGGGGAGCTGTTTTTT
CASSQGLAGGPDTGELFF
>TRBJ2-2|NA|TRBV7-6|NA
TGTGCCAGCCGGAGGGACACCGGGGAGCTGTTTTTT
CASRRDTGELFF
>TRBJ1-5|NA|TRBV27|NA
TGTGCCAGCAGTTTATACAGGGCTTCGAATCAGCCCCAGCATTTT
CASSLYRASNQPQHF
>TRBJ1-6|NA|TRBV5-4|TRBD1
TGTGCCAGCAGCTTGGAGACAGGGAACAATTCACCCCTCCACTTT
CASSLETGNNSPLHF
>TRBJ2-7|once|TRBV7-8|TRBD1
TGTGCCAGCAGTCAACCCAGACAGGGTCGCGAGCAGTACTTC
CASSQPRQGREQYF
>TRBJ2-2|NA|TRBV6-1|TRBD1
TGTGCCAGCAGTGAGGACAGGGGGGCCGGGGAGCTGTTTTTT
CASSEDRGAGELFF
>TRBJ1-5|few|TRBV5-8|NA
TGTGCCAGCAGCTTGGCCGGGATCTTCACGGGGGGACCCCAGCATTTT
CASSLAGIFTGGPQHF
>TRBJ2-7|NA|TRBV6-5|TRBD1
TGTGCCAGCAGTTACTCGGGGACAGGGGTCTCCTACGAGCAGTACTTC
CASSYSGTGVSYEQYF
>TRBJ1-5|once|TRBV27|NA
TGTGCCAGCAGTTGGGCGGGGGGCCTCAATCAGCCCCAGCATTTT
CASSWAGGLNQPQHF
>TRBJ2-5|NA|TRBV15|NA
TGTGCCACCAGCAGAGATTTCGGGAGAGAGACCCAGTACTTC
CATSRDFGRETQYF
>TRBJ1-1|NA|TRBV6-5|NA
TGTGCCAGCAGTGGACCGAGACAGGCTGAAGCTTTCTTT
CASSGPRQAEAFF
>TRBJ2-7|NA|TRBV25-1|TRBD1
TGTGCCAGCAGTGACTCGGGACAGTCCTACGAGCAGTACTTC
CASSDSGQSYEQYF
>TRBJ1-3|once|TRBV5-4|NA
TGTGCCAGCAGCTTGGACAGGCCGAGCTCTGGAAACACCATATATTTT
CASSLDRPSSGNTIYF
>TRBJ1-1|NA|TRBV11-3|NA
TGTGCCAGCAGCTCTTCGCGGGTAGGAGCTTTCTTT
CASSSSRVGAFF
>TRBJ2-7|NA|TRBV4-1|NA
TGCGCCAGCAGCCAAGATAGGGCAGGGATCGAGCAGTACTTC
CASSQDRAGIEQYF
>TRBJ1-5|NA|TRBV6-1|NA
TGTGCCAGCAGTGAAGCTCCGGGAGTTAATCAGCCCCAGCATTTT
CASSEAPGVNQPQHF
>TRBJ1-2|NA|TRBV12-2|NA
TGTGCAAGTCGCTTACTGTTGATTGAGTACAGGGAACACTATGGCTACACCTTC
CASRLLLIEYREHYGYTF
>TRBJ2-7|few|TRBV30|TRBD1
TGTGCCTGGAGGACAGGGAGCGACGAGCAGTACTTC
CAWRTGSDEQYF
>TRBJ1-1|NA|TRBV7-9|NA
TGTGCCAGCAGCCTCACGGACAGCACTGAAGCTTTCTTT
CASSLTDSTEAFF
>TRBJ2-3|NA|TRBV12-5|TRBD1
TGTGCTAGTGGTTTGGTATGGCCGGGGACAGGGAACCTTAGCACAGATACGCAGTATTTT
CASGLVWPGTGNLSTDTQYF
>TRBJ1-1|NA|TRBV6-5|NA
TGTGCCAGCAGACTCGCGTATTCGGGGGGCACTGAAGCTTTCTTT
CASRLAYSGGTEAFF
>TRBJ2-7|NA|TRBV6-5|TRBD1
TGTGCCAGCAGTTATCGGGACAGGGGGCCCTACGAGCAGTACTTC
CASSYRDRGPYEQYF
>TRBJ2-5|NA|TRBV13|TRBD1
TGTGCCAGCAGCTCCCGGGACAGACAAGAGACCCAGTACTTC
CASSSRDRQETQYF
>TRBJ2-7|NA|TRBV6-5|TRBD1
TGTGCCAGCAGTACGGGGACAGGGGTGTTCGAGCAGTACTTC
CASSTGTGVFEQYF
>TRBJ2-7|NA|TRBV9|NA
TGTGCCAGCAGCACTAAGGACAGCTCCTACGAGCAGTACTTC
CASSTKDSSYEQYF